The 28 T cell receptor beta chains listed next were all sequenced from one sample in a study of cytomegalovirus exposure and HLA in healthy donors. The study ran its PCR with 60 Vbeta and 13 Jbeta primers. Repertoires were generated with immunoSEQ multiplex PCR, while TCRdb's copy carries only in-frame clones and drops some. Of some 110,000 clones listed, roughly 80% were seen once; the top ten hold less than 2%. Input material: PBMCs. The source is a man between 45 and 60 years old in good health and CMV-seronegative.

The chain employs TRBV7-2 and TRBJ1-2; the D is unclear. The CDR3 is 13 amino acids. Looked up from germline, CDR1 is SGHTA and CDR2 is FQGNSA. Trimming took off 1 base at V and 7 bases at J, with 10 bases between the two ends. The CDR3: CASSLDPTGGYTF. CDR3 coding DNA: TGTGCCAGCAGCTTAGATCCGACTGGTGGCTACACCTTC.

A single count supports this clone. This chain links TRBV11-3 with TRBJ2-7, with D hard to call. V lost 0 bases and J lost 11, with 8 bases in between. This CDR3 spans 11 amino acids. The germline gives CDR1 SGHNT, CDR2 YENEEA. CDR3 DNA sequence: TGTGCCAGCAGCTTAGAAGATAGAGAGTACGTC. As protein: CASSLEDREYV.

The CDR3 DNA is TGCAGCGTTGATAGGGGAGGCACCGGGGAGCTGTTTTTT. Translation: CSVDRGGTGELFF. The chain uses TRBV29-1 and TRBJ2-2; D possibly corresponds to TRBD2 (6 bases). The V gene lost 3 bases and the J gene lost 4 bases, with 9 bases spanning the gap. Germline CDR1 is SQVTM and CDR2 is ANQGSEA. The CDR3 spans 13 residues.

This rearrangement joins TRBV9 to TRBJ2-1; 8 positions match TRBD1. The length of the CDR3 is 18 residues. V was clipped by 4 bases and J by 0 bases; unmatched bases: 12. Germline-derived CDR1 and CDR2 are SGDLS and YYNGEE. Written as DNA, the CDR3 is TGTGCCAGCAGCCGAACCATCTCCGGGACAGGCTCCTACAATGAGCAGTTCTTC. Translation gives CASSRTISGTGSYNEQFF.

V is TRBV4-2 and J is TRBJ2-7, with 7 bases aligning to TRBD1. Looked up from germline, CDR1 is LGHNA and CDR2 is YNFKEQ. The CDR3 has 13 amino acids. J gave up 3 bases and V 4 bases, and 3 bases lay outside the gene matches. The CDR3 coding sequence is TGTGCCAGCAGCCCCCGGGACAGCTACGAGCAGTACTTC. Translation gives CASSPRDSYEQYF.

The chain is built from TRBV5-1 and TRBJ2-7; 10 positions agree with TRBD1. There are 17 residues in the CDR3. Per germline, CDR1 SGHRS and CDR2 YFSETQ. The V and J ends lost 0 bases and 3 bases, in that order; junction bases with no gene match: 9. The CDR3 sequence: CASSLALGTGDLYEQYF. CDR3 bases: TGCGCCAGCAGCTTGGCCCTTGGGACAGGGGATCTCTACGAGCAGTACTTC.

This chain joins TRBV6-1 and TRBJ2-1; TRBD1 might be the D (6 bases). CDR1 and CDR2 from the germline V gene are MNHNS and SASEGT. V gave up 8 bases and J gave up 9 bases, with 17 bases separating them. This CDR3 spans 13 amino acids. As DNA, the CDR3 is TGTGCCAGCTCAGGGGTTCTCCATGTTGAGCAGTTCTTC. This translates into CASSGVLHVEQFF.

The J gene is TRBJ1-3, the V gene TRBV19; D remains unclear. V was pared by 5 bases and J by 2 bases, with 7 bases between. The CDR3 is 13 residues long. The germline V gene has CDR1 LNHDA and CDR2 SQIVND (reference sequence). CDR3 protein: CASSQEPGNTIYF. The DNA of the CDR3 is TGTGCCAGTAGTCAGGAACCTGGAAACACCATATATTTT.

The chain joins TRBV18 to TRBJ2-7; 9 nucleotides agree with TRBD1. The CDR3 consists of 16 residues. Germline CDR1 and CDR2: KGHSH and LQKENI. V gave up 1 base and J gave up 4 bases; unmatched junction bases: 8. CDR3 in DNA: TGTGCCAGCTCACCACGGGTACCGGGACAGGGATACGAGCAGTACTTC. It encodes CASSPRVPGQGYEQYF.

This rearrangement joins TRBV6-1 to TRBJ2-3, with 7 bases lining up with TRBD2. This CDR3 contains 15 residues. The junction had 9 bases not matched to a gene; V was cut back by 6 bases and J by 3 bases. Germline CDR1 reads MNHNS; CDR2 reads SASEGT. The CDR3 protein is CASSGSGGITDTQYF. CDR3 bases: TGTGCCAGCAGCGGCTCGGGGGGAATAACAGATACGCAGTATTTT.

This clone was seen a few times. The gene calls are TRBV4-1 and TRBJ2-1, with unresolved D. V was trimmed by 1 base and J by 8 bases, leaving 18 bases between them. CDR3 length equals 16 residues. Germline-derived CDR1 and CDR2 are MGHRA and YSYEKL. The chain's CDR3 is CASSQVNLVSFDEQFF. The CDR3 DNA is TGCGCCAGCAGCCAAGTTAACCTAGTCAGTTTCGATGAGCAGTTCTTC.

This chain links TRBV4-1 with TRBJ2-5, with D perhaps TRBD1 (6 bases). Trimming cost V 0 bases and J 5 bases, with 16 bases left between them. Germline V gene data show CDR1 as MGHRA and CDR2 as YSYEKL. The CDR3 totals 16 residues. The CDR3 DNA is TGCGCCAGCAGCCAAGAGGGTCGAAGAGGGGGTGAGACCCAGTACTTC. It yields the protein CASSQEGRRGGETQYF.

This chain joins TRBV7-8 and TRBJ1-6; a weak D match, TRBD1 (6 bases). Per the germline V gene, CDR1 is SGHVS and CDR2 is FQNEAQ. This CDR3 comprises 15 residues. Trimming stripped 10 bases from V and 8 bases from J, with 21 bases between. The CDR3 DNA follows: TGTGCCACGCGAATGGACAGTCTTAGGGATTCACCCCTCCACTTT. Protein: CATRMDSLRDSPLHF. Supplemented by reference TRBV7-8 and TRBJ1-6, the full variable domain reads GAGVSQSPRYKVAKRGQDVALRCDPISGHVSLFWYQQALGQGPEFLTYFQNEAQLDKSGLPSDRFFAERPEGSVSTLKIQRTQQEDSAVYLCATRMDSLRDSPLHFGNGTRLTVT.

Only a few counts were recorded for this clone. The V gene is TRBV4-3, the J gene TRBJ2-3; tentative D call: TRBD2 (7 bases). Germline-derived CDR1 and CDR2 are LGHNA and YSLEER. The CDR3 has 16 residues. V lost 4 bases, J lost 4 bases, and 18 bases lay in between. DNA for the CDR3: TGCGCCAGCAGCCCATTAGGGGGGGGTAAGGCAGATACGCAGTATTTT. It specifies CASSPLGGGKADTQYF.

The rearrangement uses TRBV19 and TRBJ1-5; D perhaps matches TRBD1 (6 bases). CDR1 is LNHDA, CDR2 SQIVND, per germline (reference sequence). The CDR3 runs to 17 residues. V lost 6 bases and J 1 base, leaving 19 bases between the germline ends. CDR3: CASSPLSAGDSNQPQHF. The CDR3 nucleotides are TGTGCCAGTAGCCCACTCTCGGCAGGGGACAGCAATCAGCCCCAGCATTTT.

The table lists this clone with a count of one. V usage is TRBV7-6 and J usage is TRBJ2-5, with D possibly being TRBD1 (5 bases). The CDR3 loop spans 14 amino acids. The germline CDR1 and CDR2 sequences are SGHVS and FNYEAQ. With 7 bases removed from V and 1 base from J, the gap between germline ends came to 13 bases. The CDR3 reads CASTLDISQETQYF. The CDR3 DNA follows: TGTGCCAGCACCTTGGACATCTCCCAAGAGACCCAGTACTTC.

This sequence joins TRBV7-9 and TRBJ1-2, with TRBD1 matching 7 bases. The CDR3 length is 13 residues. Germline V CDR1 and CDR2: SEHNR, FQNEAQ (reference sequence). V trimming: 3 bases; J trimming: 4 bases; junction bases outside the gene matches: 2. Written as DNA, the CDR3 is TGTGCCAGCAGCTTGAGGGGGCTCTATGGCTACACCTTC. This gives the protein CASSLRGLYGYTF.

V and J are TRBV7-9 and TRBJ2-5; 11 bases match TRBD2. The CDR3 extends over 14 amino acids. Germline CDR1 is SEHNR and CDR2 is FQNEAQ (reference sequence). The trim removed 4 bases at V and 5 bases at J, leaving 3 bases unmatched. CDR3 protein: CASSSSGGRETQYF. For the CDR3, the DNA is TGTGCCAGCAGCTCTAGCGGGGGGCGGGAGACCCAGTACTTC.

J is TRBJ1-1 and V is TRBV7-2, with a possible D match to TRBD1 (6 bases). CDR3 length equals 16 residues. The germline V and J ends were trimmed by 4 bases and 11 bases, with 26 bases remaining between them. Germline V gene data show CDR1 as SGHTA and CDR2 as FQGNSA. This chain's CDR3 is CASSSRRGGPRSPAFF. The CDR3 region has the DNA TGTGCCAGCAGCTCCCGGCGGGGGGGCCCACGATCTCCTGCTTTCTTT.

V gene TRBV7-9 combines with J gene TRBJ2-7; D not certain. Germline V gene lookup returns CDR1 SEHNR and CDR2 FQNEAQ (reference sequence). The V end lost 1 base, the J end lost 3 bases, and 13 bases lay between the germline ends. The CDR3 runs to 15 residues. CDR3 loop: CASSLGREVDYEQYF. CDR3 bases: TGTGCCAGCAGCTTAGGAAGAGAGGTGGACTACGAGCAGTACTTC.

The rearrangement links TRBV10-2 to TRBJ2-7, with TRBD1 identical over 9 bases. CDR3 length equals 14 residues. V shed 5 bases, J shed 6 bases, and the junction held 8 bases outside the gene matches. Germline loops: CDR1 WSHSY, CDR2 SAAADI. CDR3 in amino acids: CASSPAGQGGEQYV. The CDR3 DNA reads as TGCGCCAGCAGTCCCGCGGGACAGGGAGGCGAGCAGTACGTC.

The rearrangement joins TRBV5-5 to TRBJ1-1; TRBD1 matches 8 bases. CDR1 is SGHKS, CDR2 YYEKEE, per germline (reference sequence). The CDR3 is 17 amino acids. Trimming at V came to 4 bases and at J to 3 bases, leaving 14 bases not matched to a gene. Here the CDR3 DNA reads TGTGCCAGCAGCCCCTGGACAGGGTCGGGTGGGGACACTGAAGCTTTCTTT. Protein sequence: CASSPWTGSGGDTEAFF.

V and J are TRBV7-9 and TRBJ1-2; 10 bases align to TRBD1. The CDR3 length is 15 residues. V dropped 6 bases and J dropped 4; count of bases not matched to a gene: 8. Germline V lookup: CDR1 SEHNR, CDR2 FQNEAQ (reference sequence). CDR3 DNA sequence: TGTGCCAGCAGGGGTGCGACAGGGGGCCTCTATGGCTACACCTTC. It encodes CASRGATGGLYGYTF.

This chain's CDR3 is CASSPYPNYGYTF. In DNA, the CDR3 is TGTGCCAGCAGCCCCTACCCTAACTATGGCTACACCTTC. The chain joins TRBV9 to TRBJ1-2; D is uncertain. V lost 4 bases to trimming and J lost 0 bases, with 7 bases between them. Germline values: CDR1 SGDLS, CDR2 YYNGEE. CDR3 length: 13 amino acids.

The J gene is TRBJ2-2, the V gene TRBV18; no firm D call. Germline assignment: CDR1 KGHSH and CDR2 LQKENI. This CDR3 is 12 amino acids long. This CDR3 is CATRPDTGELFF. CDR3 nucleotides: TGTGCTACCAGGCCAGACACCGGGGAGCTGTTTTTT.

This chain joins TRBV9 and TRBJ2-3, with 7 bases lining up with TRBD1. Looked up from germline, CDR1 is SGDLS and CDR2 is YYNGEE. Germline trimming cut 1 base from V and 2 bases from J; bases unmatched to any gene: 7. The CDR3 contains 16 residues. The CDR3 here is CASSVSGQANTDTQYF. CDR3 coding DNA: TGTGCCAGCAGCGTAAGTGGACAGGCGAACACAGATACGCAGTATTTT.

V is TRBV19 and J is TRBJ2-5; TRBD2 agrees at 7 bases. The CDR3 contains 15 residues. The junction had 11 bases not matched to a gene; V was cut back by 5 bases and J by 5 bases. CDR1 and CDR2 (germline): LNHDA, SQIVND (reference sequence). CDR3 nucleotide sequence: TGTGCCAGTAGTGCAACCGGGGCCGGGGGGGAGACCCAGTACTTC. This sequence encodes CASSATGAGGETQYF.

This chain joins TRBV5-6 and TRBJ2-4; tentatively, D is TRBD2 (7 bases). V was trimmed by 4 bases and J by 6 bases, leaving 14 bases between them. CDR3 size: 14 residues. Germline CDR1 and CDR2: SGHDT and YYEEEE. The CDR3 DNA reads as TGTGCCAGCAGCCCGGGAGGCAGGGGAAACATTCAGTACTTC. Protein product: CASSPGGRGNIQYF.